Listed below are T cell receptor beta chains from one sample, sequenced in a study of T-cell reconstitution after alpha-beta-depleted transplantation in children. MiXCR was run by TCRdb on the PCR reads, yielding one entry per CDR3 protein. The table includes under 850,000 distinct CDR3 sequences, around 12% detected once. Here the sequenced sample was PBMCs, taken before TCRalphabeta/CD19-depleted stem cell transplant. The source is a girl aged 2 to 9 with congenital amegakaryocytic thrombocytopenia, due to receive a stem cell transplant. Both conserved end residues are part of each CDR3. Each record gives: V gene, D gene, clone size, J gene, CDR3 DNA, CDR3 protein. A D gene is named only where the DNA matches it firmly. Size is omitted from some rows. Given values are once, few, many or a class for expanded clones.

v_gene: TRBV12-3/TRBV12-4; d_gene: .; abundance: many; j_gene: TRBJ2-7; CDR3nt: TGTGCCAGCAGAATCGGCGGTCCCTCCTACGAGCAGTACTTC; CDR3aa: CASRIGGPSYEQYF
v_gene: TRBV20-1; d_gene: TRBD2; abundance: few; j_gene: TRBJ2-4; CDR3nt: TGCTGTGCTAGAGAACGGACTAGCGGGAGAGGATTAAACATTCAGTACTTC; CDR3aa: CCARERTSGRGLNIQYF
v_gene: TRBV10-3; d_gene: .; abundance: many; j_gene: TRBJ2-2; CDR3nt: TGTGCCATCAGCCCTTCGAACACCGGGGAGCTGTTTTTT; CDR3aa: CAISPSNTGELFF
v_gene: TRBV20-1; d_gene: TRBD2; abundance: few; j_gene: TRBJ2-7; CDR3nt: TGCAGTGCTAGACCTCCTAGCGGGGGTTCCTACGAGCAGTACTTC; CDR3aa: CSARPPSGGSYEQYF
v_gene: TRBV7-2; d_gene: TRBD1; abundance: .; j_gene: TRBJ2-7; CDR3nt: TGTGCCAGCAGCTCGGGACAGGGGAGGATCGAGCAGTACTTC; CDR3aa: CASSSGQGRIEQYF
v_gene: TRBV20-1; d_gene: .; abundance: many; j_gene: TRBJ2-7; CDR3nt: TGCAGTGCTAGTTTCCACCACGAGCAGTACTTC; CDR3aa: CSASFHHEQYF
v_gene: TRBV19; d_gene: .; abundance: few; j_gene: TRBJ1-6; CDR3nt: TGTGCCAGTAGTACCCACATGGGAGCTAATTCACCCCTCCACTTT; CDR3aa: CASSTHMGANSPLHF
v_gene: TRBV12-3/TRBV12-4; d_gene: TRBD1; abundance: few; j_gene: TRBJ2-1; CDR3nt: TGTGCCAGCAGTGGCCGGGACAGAGCCTACAATGAGCAGTTCTTC; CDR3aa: CASSGRDRAYNEQFF
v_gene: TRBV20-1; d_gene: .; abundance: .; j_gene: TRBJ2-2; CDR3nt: TGCAGTGCTTACCCGGGAGACACCGGGGAGCTGTTTTTT; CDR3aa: CSAYPGDTGELFF
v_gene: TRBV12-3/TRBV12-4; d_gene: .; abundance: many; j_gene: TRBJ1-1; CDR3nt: TGTGCCAGCAGTCCGACAGTGAACACTGAAGCTTTCTTT; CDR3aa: CASSPTVNTEAFF
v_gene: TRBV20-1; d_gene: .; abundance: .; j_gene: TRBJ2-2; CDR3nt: TGCAGTGTGGGCGGGTGGAGATCGGGCACCGGGGAGCTGTTTTTT; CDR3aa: CSVGGWRSGTGELFF
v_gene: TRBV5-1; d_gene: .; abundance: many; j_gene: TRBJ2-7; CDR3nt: TGCGCCAGCAGCTTGGATTGGACAGATCCCTACGAGCAGTACTTC; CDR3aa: CASSLDWTDPYEQYF
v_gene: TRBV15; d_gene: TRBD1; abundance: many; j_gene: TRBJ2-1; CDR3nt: TGTGCCACCAGCCAGGACAGGGGAAGCGATGAGCAGTTCTTC; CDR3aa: CATSQDRGSDEQFF
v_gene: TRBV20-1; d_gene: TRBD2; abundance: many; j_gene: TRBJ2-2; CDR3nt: TGCAGTGCTAGGGGTAGCGGGAGGTACACCGGGGAGCTGTTTTTT; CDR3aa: CSARGSGRYTGELFF
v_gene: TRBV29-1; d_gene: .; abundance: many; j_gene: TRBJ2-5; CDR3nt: TGCAGCGTCGGATGGGAGACCCAGTACTTC; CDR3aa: CSVGWETQYF
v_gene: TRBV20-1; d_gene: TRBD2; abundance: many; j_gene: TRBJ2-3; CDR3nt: TGCAGTGCTCGAGCGGGGGAGGTAGATACGCAGTATTTT; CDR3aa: CSARAGEVDTQYF
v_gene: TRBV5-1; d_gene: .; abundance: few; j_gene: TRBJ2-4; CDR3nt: TGCGCCAGCAGCTTTGTCCGGGGGAGCAGGGCGCCCAAAAACATTCAGTACTTC; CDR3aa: CASSFVRGSRAPKNIQYF
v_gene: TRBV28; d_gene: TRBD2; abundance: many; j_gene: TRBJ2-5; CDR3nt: TGTGCCAGCAGTTTAAGCCTAGCGGGAGGGAAAGAGACCCAGTACTTC; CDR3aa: CASSLSLAGGKETQYF
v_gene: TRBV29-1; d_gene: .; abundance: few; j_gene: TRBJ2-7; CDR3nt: TGCAGCGTTGCTGACACTACATTCTACGAGCAGTACTTC; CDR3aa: CSVADTTFYEQYF
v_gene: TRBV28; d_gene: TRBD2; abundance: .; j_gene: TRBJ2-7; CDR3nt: TGTGCCAGCAGTTCCGTAGCGGGATCGTACTACGAGCAGTACTTC; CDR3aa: CASSSVAGSYYEQYF
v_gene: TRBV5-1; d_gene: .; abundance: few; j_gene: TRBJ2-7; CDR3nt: TGCGCCAGCAGCTTGGGAGCCCATACCTACGAGCAGTACTTC; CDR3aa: CASSLGAHTYEQYF
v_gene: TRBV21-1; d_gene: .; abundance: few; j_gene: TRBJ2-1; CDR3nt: TGTGCCAGCAGCTGGATACGCGGGAGGCCTCCCGACAATGAGCAGTTCTTC; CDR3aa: CASSWIRGRPPDNEQFF
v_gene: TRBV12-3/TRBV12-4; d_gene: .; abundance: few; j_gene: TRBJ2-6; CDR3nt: TGTGCCAGCAGCCTCCAGGGGCTTGGCGGGGCCAACGTCCTGACTTTC; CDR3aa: CASSLQGLGGANVLTF
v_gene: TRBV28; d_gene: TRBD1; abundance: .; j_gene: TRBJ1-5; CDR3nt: TGTGCCAGCAGTCCCCGGGACAGGGTGGTTATTCATTTT; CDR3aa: CASSPRDRVVIHF
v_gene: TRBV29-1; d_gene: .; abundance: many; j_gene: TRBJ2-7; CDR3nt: TGCAGCGTTGGTGACGCCTCAGGCGAGCAGTACTTC; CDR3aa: CSVGDASGEQYF
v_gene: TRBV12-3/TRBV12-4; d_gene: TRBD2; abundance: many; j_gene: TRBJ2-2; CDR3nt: TGTGCCAGCAGTTTACGAGCGGGAGCAACCGGGGAGCTGTTTTTT; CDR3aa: CASSLRAGATGELFF
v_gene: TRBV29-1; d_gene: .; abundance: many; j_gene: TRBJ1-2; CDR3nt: TGCAGCGTTGGTTACCTTTTGAGGAGTAACTATGGCTACACCTTC; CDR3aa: CSVGYLLRSNYGYTF
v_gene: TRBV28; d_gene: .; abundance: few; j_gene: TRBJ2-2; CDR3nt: TGTGCCAGCAGTGCAGGGTGGGCCGGGGAGCTGTTTTTT; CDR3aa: CASSAGWAGELFF
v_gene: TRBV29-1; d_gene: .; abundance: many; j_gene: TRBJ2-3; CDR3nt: TGCAGCGTTGTTGTATCCGCGGATACGCAGTATTTT; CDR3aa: CSVVVSADTQYF
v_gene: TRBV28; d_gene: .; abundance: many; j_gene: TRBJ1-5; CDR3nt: TGTGCCAGCACCACAAATCAGCCCCAGCATTTT; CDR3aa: CASTTNQPQHF
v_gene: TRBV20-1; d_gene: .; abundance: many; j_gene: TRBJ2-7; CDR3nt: TGCAGTGCCGCTAACGAGGCCGAGCAGTACTTC; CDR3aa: CSAANEAEQYF
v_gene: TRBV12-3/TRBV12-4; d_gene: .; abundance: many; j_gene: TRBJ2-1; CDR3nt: TGTGCCAGCAGTCTAACGGTCGTGGTCAATGAGCAGTTCTTC; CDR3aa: CASSLTVVVNEQFF
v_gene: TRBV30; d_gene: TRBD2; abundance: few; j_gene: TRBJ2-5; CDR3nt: TGTGCCTGGAATCGGGTGGGAGGGGCTCAAGAGACCCAGTACTTC; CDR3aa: CAWNRVGGAQETQYF
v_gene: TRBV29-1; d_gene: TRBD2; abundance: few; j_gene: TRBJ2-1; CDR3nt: TGCAGCGTTGCCCCCCTAGCGGGGAAGAGCTCCTACAATGAGCAGTTCTTC; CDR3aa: CSVAPLAGKSSYNEQFF
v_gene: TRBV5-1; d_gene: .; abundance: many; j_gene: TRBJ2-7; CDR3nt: TGCGCCAGCAGCATAGACGATGGTTACGAGCAGTACTTC; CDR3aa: CASSIDDGYEQYF
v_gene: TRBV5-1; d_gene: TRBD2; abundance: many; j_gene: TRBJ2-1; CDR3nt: TGCGCCAGCAGCTCTTGGGAGGGATACAATGAGCAGTTCTTC; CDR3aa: CASSSWEGYNEQFF
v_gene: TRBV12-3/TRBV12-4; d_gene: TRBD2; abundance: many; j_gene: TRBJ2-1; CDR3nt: TGTGCCAGCAGTTCTAGCGGGAGGGGATACAATGAGCAGTTCTTC; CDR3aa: CASSSSGRGYNEQFF
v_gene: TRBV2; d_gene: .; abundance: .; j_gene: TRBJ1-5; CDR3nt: TGTGCCAGCATAGGGGAGGGCAACACTCAGCCCCAGCATTTT; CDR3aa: CASIGEGNTQPQHF
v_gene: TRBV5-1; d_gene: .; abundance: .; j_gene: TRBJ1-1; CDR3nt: TGCGCCAGCAGCTTGGGGGCGGGGGTGAACACTGAAGCTTTCTTT; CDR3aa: CASSLGAGVNTEAFF
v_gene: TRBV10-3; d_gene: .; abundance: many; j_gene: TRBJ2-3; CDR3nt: TGTGCCATCAGTGAGTCCGCCTATACAGATACGCAGTATTTT; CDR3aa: CAISESAYTDTQYF
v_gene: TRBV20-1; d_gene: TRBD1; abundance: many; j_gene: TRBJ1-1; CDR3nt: TGCAGTGCTTCTCCCCGGGACAGGGTAATCACTGAAGCTTTCTTT; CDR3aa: CSASPRDRVITEAFF